Each of the 31 T cell receptor beta chains below was sequenced from the same sample in a study of blood T cells in healthy people across ages. Alongside a J-beta primer mix, a sample-barcoded 5' primer served in a second PCR lasting about 6 to 11 cycles. MiXCR, run by TCRdb on the 5' RACE reads, gives a single entry per CDR3 protein. The sample has 1.5 million or so distinct CDR3 sequences; roughly two fifths are singletons. Sequenced material: blood. The receptors stem from a woman between 18 and 29 years old in good health.

CDR3 bases: TGCGCCAGCAACCCGCGGGGGCCCTACAATGAGCAGTTCTTC. As protein: CASNPRGPYNEQFF. The chain carries TRBV5-1 and TRBJ2-1; TRBD2 is a possible D gene (7 bases). The CDR3 sequence is 14 residues long. Germline V gives CDR1 SGHRS, CDR2 YFSETQ. Trimming removed 6 bases at V and 2 bases at J, with 12 bases between.

V and J are TRBV5-1 and TRBJ2-7, with a tentative D call TRBD1 (6 bases). The CDR3 spans 16 residues. Trimming took 6 bases from V and 6 from J, leaving 25 bases between them. Germline CDR1 reads SGHRS; CDR2 reads YFSETQ. CDR3 residues: CASTLLGPMTGPEQYF. The CDR3, as DNA: TGCGCCAGCACTCTTCTAGGCCCGATGACAGGCCCCGAGCAGTACTTC.

CDR3 loop: CASRSQGAYQPQHF. The CDR3 bases are TGTGCCAGCAGATCACAGGGGGCCTATCAGCCCCAGCATTTT. The rearrangement uses TRBV12-3 or TRBV12-4 and TRBJ1-5; 9 positions agree with TRBD1. The CDR3 has 14 amino acids. The V segment lost 6 bases and the J segment 5 bases; nucleotides outside the gene matches: 5.

The table lists this clonotype with a few counts. The CDR3 loop reads CASKPTSGRMNEQFF. CDR3 DNA: TGTGCCAGCAAACCTACTAGCGGAAGGATGAATGAGCAGTTCTTC. The V gene is TRBV12-3 or TRBV12-4, the J gene TRBJ2-1, with 8 bases lining up with TRBD2. The CDR3 loop spans 15 amino acids. The junction had 12 bases not matched to a gene; V was cut back by 7 bases and J by 7 bases.

This clonotype was seen only once. A read error may account for a junction end that differs from germline. CDR3 sequence: CASNQVASIDTQYF. The CDR3 nucleotides read TGCGCCAGCAACCAAGTAGCGAGCATAGATACGCAGTATTTT. J is TRBJ2-3 and V is TRBV4-1, with D possibly matching TRBD2 (5 bases). The CDR3 extends over 14 amino acids. Per the germline V gene, CDR1 is MGHRA and CDR2 is YSYEKL.

This clonotype appeared a few times. This rearrangement joins TRBV5-1 to TRBJ2-3, with 9 nucleotides matching TRBD1. V lost 7 bases, J lost 6 bases, and 12 bases stayed unmatched. Germline V gene lookup returns CDR1 SGHRS and CDR2 YFSETQ. The CDR3 has 15 amino acids. Here the CDR3 DNA reads TGCGCCAGCCGCTATATACAGGGGGCTGGTGATACGCAGTATTTT. Protein product: CASRYIQGAGDTQYF.

The chain employs TRBV2 and TRBJ2-5; 8 bases agree with TRBD1. In germline, CDR1 is SNHLY, CDR2 FYNNEI. The CDR3 sequence is 14 residues long. Trimming at V came to 5 bases and at J to 5 bases, leaving 7 bases not matched to a gene. CDR3 loop: CASSTETGAETQYF. The CDR3 nucleotides are TGTGCCAGCAGTACGGAGACAGGGGCGGAGACCCAGTACTTC.

The chain carries TRBV20-1 and TRBJ2-3, with D maybe TRBD1 (6 bases). The V end was cut by 6 bases, the J end by 11 bases, with 18 bases between. Germline V lookup: CDR1 DFQATT, CDR2 SNEGSKA (reference sequence). This CDR3 has 12 amino acids. The CDR3 region has the DNA TGCAGTGCCGAAAAGGGGGTAGGGAAGCAGTATTTT. Amino acids: CSAEKGVGKQYF.

V and J are TRBV20-1 and TRBJ2-7; TRBD2 might be the D (5 bases). The CDR3 length is 14 residues. CDR1 is DFQATT, CDR2 SNEGSKA, per germline (reference sequence). V was clipped by 6 bases and J by 7 bases, with 22 bases between them. DNA for the CDR3: TGCAGTGCCATCGGGATCTTCTCCTACAATGAGCAGTACTTC. Encoded protein: CSAIGIFSYNEQYF.

This sequence joins TRBV6-6 and TRBJ1-2; D is perhaps TRBD1 (5 bases). The CDR3 extends over 15 amino acids. Germline V CDR1 and CDR2: MNHNY, SVGAGI (reference sequence). V was shortened by 2 bases and J by 3 bases, with 13 bases between the two germline ends. The CDR3 loop is CASSYLGEVYYGYTF. In DNA form, the CDR3 reads TGTGCCAGCAGTTACCTGGGGGAAGTTTACTATGGCTACACCTTC.

There are a few counts of this clonotype. The rearrangement links TRBV25-1 to TRBJ2-7, with 8 nucleotides matching TRBD1. The CDR3 runs to 16 residues. The germline CDR1 and CDR2 sequences are MGHDK and SYGVNS. The trim removed 2 bases at V and 3 bases at J, leaving 9 bases unmatched. CDR3: CASSEPRTGKYYEQYF. CDR3 in DNA: TGTGCCAGCAGTGAACCCCGGACAGGGAAGTACTACGAGCAGTACTTC.

This clonotype was seen ten or more times. This chain connects TRBV18 to TRBJ2-5, with 7 bases aligning to TRBD2. The CDR3 has 15 amino acids. Germline assignment: CDR1 KGHSH and CDR2 LQKENI. Trimming removed 2 bases from V and 1 base from J; junction bases left unmatched: 4. CDR3 sequence: CASSPTAGTQETQYF. Written as DNA, the CDR3 is TGTGCCAGCTCACCAACAGCGGGGACCCAAGAGACCCAGTACTTC.

The V call is TRBV4-3, the J call TRBJ2-5, with TRBD2 matching over 12 bases. Germline V gene sequence: CDR1 LGHNA, CDR2 YSLEER. J lost 3 bases, V lost 2 bases, and 7 bases had no gene match. The CDR3 length is 17 residues. CDR3 in amino acids: CASSQKLAGGYKETQYF. CDR3 nucleotides: TGCGCCAGCAGCCAAAAACTAGCGGGGGGTTACAAAGAGACCCAGTACTTC.

This clonotype was picked up a small number of times. The chain joins TRBV27 to TRBJ2-7; D may be TRBD2 (6 bases). Germline V CDR1 and CDR2: MNHEY, SMNVEV (reference sequence). This CDR3 region has 15 residues. Trimming took 3 bases from V and 4 from J, leaving 16 bases between them. This CDR3 reads CASSFGSGRFYEQYF. For the CDR3, the DNA is TGTGCCAGCAGTTTCGGCTCAGGGAGGTTTTACGAGCAGTACTTC.

J is TRBJ2-3 and V is TRBV7-2; 9 positions agree with TRBD1. The ends lost 1 base at V and 2 bases at J; junction bases unmatched: 4. CDR1 and CDR2 from the germline V gene are SGHTA and FQGNSA. This CDR3 spans 16 amino acids. This CDR3 is CASSLGRDRVTDTQYF. CDR3 sequence (DNA): TGTGCCAGCAGCTTAGGCCGGGACAGGGTCACAGATACGCAGTATTTT. The variable domain in full, completed from reference TRBV7-2 and TRBJ2-3, reads GAGVSQSPSNKVTEKGKDVELRCDPISGHTALYWYRQSLGQGLEFLIYFQGNSAPDKSGLPSDRFSAERTGGSVSTLTIQRTQQEDSAVYLCASSLGRDRVTDTQYFGPGTRLTVL.

The chain couples TRBV27 to TRBJ1-2, with 7 bases lining up with TRBD1. This CDR3 is built from 15 residues. Unmatched junction bases numbered 6, after V lost 5 bases and J lost 0 bases. Germline V gene sequence: CDR1 MNHEY, CDR2 SMNVEV (reference sequence). The chain's CDR3 is CASSQDRSANYGYTF. As DNA, the CDR3 is TGTGCCAGCAGTCAGGACAGGTCCGCTAACTATGGCTACACCTTC.

This clonotype turned up a few times. The rearrangement links TRBV9 to TRBJ1-4; 8 positions match TRBD1. The CDR3 has 16 amino acids. V shed 0 bases and J 1 base; nucleotides not matched to a gene: 2. Germline V gene data show CDR1 as SGDLS and CDR2 as YYNGEE. CDR3 sequence reads: CASSVGGTGTNEKLFF. CDR3 DNA sequence: TGTGCCAGCAGCGTAGGAGGGACAGGAACTAATGAAAAACTGTTTTTT.

This clonotype was seen a few times. The chain has TRBV27 and TRBJ2-7; D unclear. The CDR3 length is 13 residues. Germline loops: CDR1 MNHEY, CDR2 SMNVEV (reference sequence). Trimming left V 4 bases short and J 0 bases short, with 7 bases between. CDR3 region: CASSYAFSYEQYF. The CDR3 DNA follows: TGTGCCAGCAGTTATGCCTTCTCCTACGAGCAGTACTTC.

The chain is built from TRBV3-1 and TRBJ2-7; D unresolved. CDR1 is LGHDT, CDR2 YNNKEL, per germline (reference sequence). The length of the CDR3 is 13 residues. Trimming removed 2 bases from V and 6 bases from J, with 11 bases in between. CDR3 sequence reads: CASSQLLSVEQYF. The CDR3 DNA sequence: TGTGCCAGCAGCCAACTCCTGTCGGTCGAGCAGTACTTC.

A remark on this clonotype: Given a much more abundant clone one base away, this may be a read error. The DNA for the CDR3 is TGTGCCAGCGGTTACAATGAGCAGTACTTC. Its translation is CASGYNEQYF. The V gene is TRBV7-8, the J gene TRBJ2-5; D gene ambiguous. CDR3 size: 10 residues. CDR1 and CDR2 from the germline V gene are SGHVS and FQNEAQ. The V end was cut by 8 bases, the J end by 11 bases, with 12 bases between. Together with reference TRBV7-8 and TRBJ2-5, the CDR3 gives the full variable domain: GAGVSQSPRYKVAKRGQDVALRCDPISGHVSLFWYQQALGQGPEFLTYFQNEAQLDKSGLPSDRFFAERPEGSVSTLKIQRTQQEDSAVYLCASGYNEQYFGPGTRLLVL.

This clonotype was seen a few times. J is TRBJ1-4 and V is TRBV13, with D possibly being TRBD1 (5 bases). Trimming removed 5 bases from V and 7 bases from J, with 20 bases in between. CDR1 is PRHDT and CDR2 is FYEKMQ in the germline V gene (reference sequence). CDR3 length: 16 residues. CDR3 DNA sequence: TGTGCCAGCAGCCCGACGAGGTTCGGGGCGCGTGAAAAACTGTTTTTT. Translation gives CASSPTRFGAREKLFF. Full variable domain (remainder filled in from reference TRBV13 and TRBJ1-4): AAGVIQSPRHLIKEKRETATLKCYPIPRHDTVYWYQQGPGQDPQFLISFYEKMQSDKGSIPDRFSAQQFSDYHSELNMSSLELGDSALYFCASSPTRFGAREKLFFGSGTQLSVL.

This clonotype came up a few times. The chain has TRBV29-1 and TRBJ2-2; tentative D call: TRBD2 (6 bases). CDR1 and CDR2 (germline): SQVTM, ANQGSEA. CDR3 length: 14 amino acids. This chain's CDR3 is CSQSGQDETGELFF. DNA of the CDR3: TGCAGTCAAAGCGGGCAGGATGAAACCGGGGAGCTGTTTTTT.

This clonotype appeared a few times. The V and J genes are TRBV20-1 and TRBJ2-1; weak D call: TRBD2 (6 bases). This CDR3 is built from 13 residues. The germline V gene has CDR1 DFQATT and CDR2 SNEGSKA (reference sequence). Deletions cut 5 bases from V and 5 bases from J, with 13 bases between. The CDR3 loop reads CSALWDWHNEQFF. CDR3 DNA sequence: TGCAGTGCTCTATGGGACTGGCACAATGAGCAGTTCTTC.

V gene TRBV3-1 combines with J gene TRBJ2-5, with D perhaps TRBD1 (6 bases). CDR1 LGHDT and CDR2 YNNKEL come from the germline V gene (reference sequence). The CDR3 runs 16 residues. Trimming took 2 bases from V and 5 from J, leaving 18 bases between them. The CDR3 sequence is CASSQNPGASGETQYF. Here the CDR3 DNA reads TGTGCCAGCAGCCAAAACCCAGGGGCTTCGGGGGAGACCCAGTACTTC.

This clonotype came up a few times. A read error may account for a junction end that differs from germline. The chain recombines TRBV12-3 or TRBV12-4 with TRBJ2-2; D assignment may be TRBD1 or TRBD2 (5 bases each). The CDR3 has 14 residues. The CDR3 DNA sequence: TGTGCCGGCAGGCAGGGAGCGAACACCGGGGAGCTGTTTTTT. It specifies CAGRQGANTGELFF.

The chain is built from TRBV4-2 and TRBJ2-1; TRBD2 matches at 11 bases. The CDR3 spans 17 residues. The J segment lost 7 bases and the V segment lost 0 bases, leaving 8 bases of the junction unmatched. Per the germline V gene, CDR1 is LGHNA and CDR2 is YNFKEQ. The CDR3 DNA reads as TGTGCCAGCAGCCAAGAGCGGGCACTAGCGGGAGAAAATGAGCAGTTCTTC. Translation: CASSQERALAGENEQFF.

This rearrangement joins TRBV20-1 to TRBJ2-5, with TRBD1 matching 12 bases. The J segment lost 5 bases and the V segment lost 4 bases, leaving 5 bases of the junction unmatched. The CDR3 is made up of 14 amino acids. The V gene's germline CDR1 is DFQATT and CDR2 SNEGSKA (reference sequence). CDR3 protein: CSATGTGGLETQYF. The CDR3 region has the DNA TGCAGTGCTACCGGGACAGGGGGCTTGGAGACCCAGTACTTC.

In its sample, this clonotype was seen a few times. One end of the junction fails to match germline, which may point to a read error. The chain joins TRBV6-6 to TRBJ2-5; the D is unclear. The V gene's germline CDR1 is MNHNY and CDR2 SVGAGI (reference sequence). CDR3 size: 15 residues. The CDR3 bases are TGTGCCAGCAGATACTGGCTGATAAATGACAATGAGCAGTACTTC. Its protein is CASRYWLINDNEQYF.

This chain joins TRBV19 and TRBJ2-1; TRBD1 aligns across 9 bases. The CDR3 is made up of 14 amino acids. V shed 6 bases and J 7 bases; nucleotides not matched to a gene: 7. The germline V gene has CDR1 LNHDA and CDR2 SQIVND (reference sequence). CDR3 amino acids: CASRTGTGFNEQFF. CDR3 sequence (DNA): TGTGCCAGTAGGACCGGGACAGGGTTTAATGAGCAGTTCTTC.

This clonotype was observed a few times. The gene calls are TRBV4-2 and TRBJ2-3; 8 nucleotides match TRBD1. Unmatched junction bases numbered 11, after V lost 4 bases and J lost 5 bases. CDR3 size: 16 residues. In germline, CDR1 is LGHNA, CDR2 YNFKEQ. The CDR3 DNA sequence: TGTGCCAGCAGCCCAGAAACAGGGGGTTGGGGAGATACGCAGTATTTT. It codes for CASSPETGGWGDTQYF.

The CDR3 bases are TGTGCCAGCTCAAGACTAGCGGCCCTATCCTACAATGAGCAGTTCTTC. Its protein is CASSRLAALSYNEQFF. The rearrangement uses TRBV18 and TRBJ2-1; TRBD2 aligns across 9 bases. The CDR3 totals 16 residues. V trimming: 5 bases; J trimming: 1 base; junction bases outside the gene matches: 6. CDR1 is KGHSH and CDR2 is LQKENI in the germline V gene.